This T cell receptor beta chain was documented in a study of CD8 T cells in ankylosing spondylitis. The germline V gene encodes CDR1 SQVTM and CDR2 ANQGSEA. J lost 6 bases, V lost 7 bases, and 11 bases had no gene match. The CDR3 spans 13 residues. This clonotype has only a few counts. MiXCR, applied by TCRdb to the 5' RACE reads, yields one record per CDR3 protein. The table lists under 300,000 distinct CDR3 sequences, about 9.1% of them singletons, with 6.8% in the top ten. The chain recombines TRBV29-1 with TRBJ1-1; 7 positions agree with TRBD1. The specimen sequenced was blood, either unsorted or a sorted T cell fraction (not recorded which). The TCR originated in a male donor with ankylosing spondylitis or in good health (not recorded which). CDR3 bases: TGCAGCGCCGTGGACAGGAAGTTAGCTGAAGCTTTCTTT. It codes for CSAVDRKLAEAFF.